The present T cell receptor beta chain was sequenced within a study of blood T cell repertoires in COVID-19. Overall study context: Samples taken during acute and convalescent COVID-19 were collected in the United States, Italy and Spain.

Germline-derived CDR1 and CDR2 are SGHRS and YFSETQ. The J segment lost 2 bases and the V segment lost 6 bases, leaving 8 bases of the junction unmatched. This CDR3 spans 15 amino acids. Original methodology: Amplified reference gene primers provided the basis for estimating nucleated cell counts. Method: immunoSEQ multiplex PCR; TCRdb's copy keeps in-frame clones and lacks some. Clone size and the V and J calls come from that table; the DNA yielded D and trimming. The sample includes about 200,000 clones, approximately 84% of them seen just once. Specimen: peripheral blood. V and J are TRBV5-1 and TRBJ2-7, with TRBD2 identical over 10 bases. This receptor was identified in a woman at least 80 years old with acute or convalescent COVID-19. The CDR3 DNA is TGCGCCAGCATAGTCGGAGCGGGAGGGCCCTACGAGCAGTACTTC. The encoded protein is CASIVGAGGPYEQYF.